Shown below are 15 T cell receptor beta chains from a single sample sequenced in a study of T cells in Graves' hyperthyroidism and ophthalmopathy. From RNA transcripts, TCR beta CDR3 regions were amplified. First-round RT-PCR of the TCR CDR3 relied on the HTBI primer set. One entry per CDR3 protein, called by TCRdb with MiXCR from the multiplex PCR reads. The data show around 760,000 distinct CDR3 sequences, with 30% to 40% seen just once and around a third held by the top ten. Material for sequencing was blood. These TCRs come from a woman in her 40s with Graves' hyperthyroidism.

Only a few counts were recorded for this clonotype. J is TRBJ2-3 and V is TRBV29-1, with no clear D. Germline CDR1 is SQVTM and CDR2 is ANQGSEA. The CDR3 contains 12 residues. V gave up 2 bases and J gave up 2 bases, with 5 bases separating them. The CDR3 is CSVERSTDTQYF. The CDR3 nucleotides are TGCAGCGTTGAAAGGTCCACAGATACGCAGTATTTT.

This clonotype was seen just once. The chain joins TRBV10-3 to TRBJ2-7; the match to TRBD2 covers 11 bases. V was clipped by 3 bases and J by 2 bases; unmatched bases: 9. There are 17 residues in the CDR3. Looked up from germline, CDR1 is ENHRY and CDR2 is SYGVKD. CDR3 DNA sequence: TGTGCCATCAGTGACCTCGGGACTAGCGGACTTCCCTACGAGCAGTACTTC. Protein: CAISDLGTSGLPYEQYF.

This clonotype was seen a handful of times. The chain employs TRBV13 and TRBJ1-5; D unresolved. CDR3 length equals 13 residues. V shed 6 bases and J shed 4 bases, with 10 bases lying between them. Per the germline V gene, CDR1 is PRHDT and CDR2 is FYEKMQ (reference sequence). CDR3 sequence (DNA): TGTGCCAGCAGTGGGCGCGAGAATCAGCCCCAGCATTTT. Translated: CASSGRENQPQHF.

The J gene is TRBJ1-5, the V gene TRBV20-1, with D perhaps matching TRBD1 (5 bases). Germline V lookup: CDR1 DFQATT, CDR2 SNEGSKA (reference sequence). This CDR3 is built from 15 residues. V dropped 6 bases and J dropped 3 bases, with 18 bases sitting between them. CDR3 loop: CSAQAGTQVNQPQHF. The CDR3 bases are TGCAGTGCACAGGCGGGGACGCAGGTCAATCAGCCCCAGCATTTT.

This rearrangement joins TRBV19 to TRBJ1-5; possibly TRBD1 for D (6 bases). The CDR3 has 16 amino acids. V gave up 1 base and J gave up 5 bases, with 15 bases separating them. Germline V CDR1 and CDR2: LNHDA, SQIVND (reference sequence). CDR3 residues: CASSIGRARGHQPQHF. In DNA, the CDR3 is TGTGCCAGTAGTATAGGTAGAGCCAGGGGCCATCAGCCCCAGCATTTT.

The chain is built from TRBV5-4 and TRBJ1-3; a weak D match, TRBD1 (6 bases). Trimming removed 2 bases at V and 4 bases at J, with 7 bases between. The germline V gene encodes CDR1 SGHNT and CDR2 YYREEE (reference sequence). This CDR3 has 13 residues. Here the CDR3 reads CASSFDRGNTIYF. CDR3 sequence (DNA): TGTGCCAGCAGCTTTGACAGGGGAAACACCATATATTTT.

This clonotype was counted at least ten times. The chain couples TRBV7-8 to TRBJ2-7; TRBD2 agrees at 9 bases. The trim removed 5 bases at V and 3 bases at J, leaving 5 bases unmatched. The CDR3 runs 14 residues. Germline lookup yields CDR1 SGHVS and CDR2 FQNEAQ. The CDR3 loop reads CASSPGSGSYEQYF. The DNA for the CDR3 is TGTGCCAGCAGCCCAGGTAGCGGGAGCTACGAGCAGTACTTC.

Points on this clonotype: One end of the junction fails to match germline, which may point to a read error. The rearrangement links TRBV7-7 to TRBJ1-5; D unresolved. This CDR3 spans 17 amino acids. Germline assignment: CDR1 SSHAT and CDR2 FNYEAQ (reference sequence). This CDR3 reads CASSFVAGRSVTAPSHF. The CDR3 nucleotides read TGTGCTAGCAGCTTTGTCGCCGGGAGATCGGTCACAGCCCCCTCTCATTTT.

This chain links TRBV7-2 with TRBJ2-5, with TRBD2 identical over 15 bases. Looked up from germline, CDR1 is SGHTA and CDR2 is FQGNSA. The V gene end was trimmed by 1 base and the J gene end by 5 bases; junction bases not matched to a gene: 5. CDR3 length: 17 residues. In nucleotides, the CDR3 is TGTGCCAGCAGCTTAGTTAGGACTAGCGGGGGGGGCGAGACCCAGTACTTC. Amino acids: CASSLVRTSGGGETQYF.

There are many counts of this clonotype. This chain's CDR3 is CASSLATALGEQYF. The CDR3 bases are TGTGCCAGCAGCTTAGCAACGGCGCTCGGCGAGCAGTACTTC. The chain has TRBV7-2 and TRBJ2-7; D is unclear. This CDR3 is 14 amino acids long. Germline lookup yields CDR1 SGHTA and CDR2 FQGNSA. Between the trimmed V and J ends, which lost 0 bases and 6 bases, there was a span of 12 bases.

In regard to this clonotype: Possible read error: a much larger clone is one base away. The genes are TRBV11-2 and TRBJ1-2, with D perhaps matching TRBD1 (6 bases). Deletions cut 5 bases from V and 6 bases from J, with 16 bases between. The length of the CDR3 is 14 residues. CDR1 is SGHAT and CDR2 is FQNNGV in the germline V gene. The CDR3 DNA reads TGTGCCAGCAGCCCGGACAGCTTGAATCATGGCTACACCTTC. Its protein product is CASSPDSLNHGYTF.

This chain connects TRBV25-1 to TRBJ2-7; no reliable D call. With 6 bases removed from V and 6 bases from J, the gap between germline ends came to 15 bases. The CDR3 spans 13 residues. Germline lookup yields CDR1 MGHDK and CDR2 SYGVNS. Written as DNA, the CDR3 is TGTGCCAGCAGCCCCTCCTATGCAACCGAGCAGTACTTC. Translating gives CASSPSYATEQYF.

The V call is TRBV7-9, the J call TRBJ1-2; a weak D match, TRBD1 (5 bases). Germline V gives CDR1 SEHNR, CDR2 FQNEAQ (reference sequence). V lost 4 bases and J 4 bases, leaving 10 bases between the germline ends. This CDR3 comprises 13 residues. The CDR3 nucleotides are TGTGCCAGCAGCTCCAGGGTGGCCTATGGCTACACCTTC. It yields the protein CASSSRVAYGYTF.

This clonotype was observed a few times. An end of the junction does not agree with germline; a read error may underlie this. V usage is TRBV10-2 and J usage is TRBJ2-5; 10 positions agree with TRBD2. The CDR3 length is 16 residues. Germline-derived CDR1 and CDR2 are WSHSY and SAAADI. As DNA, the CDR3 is TGTGCCAGCAGTCCACTCTTAGCGGGAGGCCGAGAGACCCAGTACTTC. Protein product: CASSPLLAGGRETQYF.

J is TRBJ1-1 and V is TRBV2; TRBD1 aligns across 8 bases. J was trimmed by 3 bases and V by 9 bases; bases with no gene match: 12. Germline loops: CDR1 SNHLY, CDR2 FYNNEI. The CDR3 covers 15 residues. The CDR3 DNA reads TGTGCCAGTCATCGCCGTACAGGGGGGTACACTGAAGCTTTCTTT. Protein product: CASHRRTGGYTEAFF.